The rows below give T cell receptor beta chains drawn from one sample of a study of OX40 agonist ivuxolimab in advanced cancers. Here immunoSEQ multiplex PCR was the method, and the copy in TCRdb shows in-frame clones only, minus some. This sample yields under 20,000 clones, of which approximately 79% are seen a single time; 25% to 40% belongs to the top ten. This specimen was CD4+ or CD8+ T cells sorted from blood, taken in a trial of the OX40 agonist ivuxolimab. These receptors came from an adult with an advanced solid tumor such as melanoma, head and neck, liver or kidney cancer. CDR3s include the opening cysteine and the closing phenylalanine or tryptophan. A D gene is named only where the DNA matches it firmly. Clone sizes are given selectively: once, few, many, or a class where the clone is expanded.

D gene: .
V gene: TRBV5-4
clone size: .
J gene: TRBJ2-3
CDR3 protein: CASHAGGLSGDTQYF
CDR3 DNA: TGTGCCAGCCACGCAGGGGGGCTCTCGGGAGATACGCAGTATTTT

D gene: .
V gene: TRBV15
clone size: .
J gene: TRBJ1-2
CDR3 protein: CATSRDSPVYGYTF
CDR3 DNA: TGTGCCACCAGCAGAGATTCGCCTGTCTATGGCTACACCTTC

D gene: .
V gene: TRBV15
clone size: .
J gene: TRBJ1-5
CDR3 protein: CATSLWADQPQHF
CDR3 DNA: TGTGCCACCAGTCTCTGGGCCGATCAGCCCCAGCATTTT

D gene: TRBD1
V gene: TRBV28
clone size: .
J gene: TRBJ2-7
CDR3 protein: CASSFIRDSLYEQYF
CDR3 DNA: TGTGCCAGCAGTTTCATTCGGGACAGCCTTTACGAGCAGTACTTC

D gene: .
V gene: TRBV7-3
clone size: .
J gene: TRBJ2-7
CDR3 protein: CASSSIRGQYF
CDR3 DNA: TGTGCCAGCAGCTCCATCAGGGGTCAGTACTTC

D gene: .
V gene: TRBV7-9
clone size: .
J gene: TRBJ1-5
CDR3 protein: CASSFDLGESNQPQHF
CDR3 DNA: TGTGCCAGCAGCTTCGATTTGGGCGAAAGCAATCAGCCCCAGCATTTT

D gene: TRBD2
V gene: TRBV13
clone size: .
J gene: TRBJ2-2
CDR3 protein: CASRQRGSITGELFF
CDR3 DNA: TGTGCCAGCAGACAGCGGGGGAGCATCACCGGGGAGCTGTTTTTT

D gene: .
V gene: TRBV6-6
clone size: .
J gene: TRBJ2-1
CDR3 protein: CAIRGNSYNEQFF
CDR3 DNA: TGTGCCATAAGAGGGAACTCCTACAATGAGCAGTTCTTC

D gene: TRBD2
V gene: TRBV7-8
clone size: .
J gene: TRBJ2-7
CDR3 protein: CASSPRTSSFSYEQYF
CDR3 DNA: TGTGCCAGCAGCCCCCGGACTAGCTCGTTCTCCTACGAGCAGTACTTC

D gene: TRBD2
V gene: TRBV5-1
clone size: .
J gene: TRBJ2-3
CDR3 protein: CASSSTRGASTDTQYF
CDR3 DNA: TGCGCCAGCAGCTCAACGCGGGGGGCCAGCACAGATACGCAGTATTTT

D gene: .
V gene: TRBV11-2
clone size: .
J gene: TRBJ1-3
CDR3 protein: CASSYGLHTIYF
CDR3 DNA: TGTGCCAGCAGCTACGGGTTACACACCATATATTTT

D gene: TRBD1
V gene: TRBV28
clone size: few
J gene: TRBJ1-6
CDR3 protein: CASTPFQGARSPLHF
CDR3 DNA: TGTGCCAGCACCCCCTTTCAGGGGGCAAGGTCACCCCTCCACTTT

D gene: .
V gene: TRBV6-5
clone size: .
J gene: TRBJ2-5
CDR3 protein: CATSQGSETQYF
CDR3 DNA: TGTGCCACCTCTCAGGGTTCTGAGACCCAGTACTTC

D gene: .
V gene: TRBV28
clone size: .
J gene: TRBJ1-2
CDR3 protein: CASSPRVGRRYGYTF
CDR3 DNA: TGTGCCAGCAGTCCGAGGGTGGGGCGGAGGTATGGCTACACCTTC